A selection of T cell receptor beta chains follows, all from one sample in a study of low-dose radiotherapy and immunotherapy resistance in tumors. TCRdb analysed the reads with MiXCR anew, one entry per CDR3 protein. Of around 36,000 distinct CDR3 sequences listed, 25% to 40% are singletons. Specimen: PBMCs, collected before treatment. The receptors stem from a male donor with gallbladder cancer. Each CDR3 is given with its conserved first and last residue. D genes are given only for firm matches. Not all rows give a size; the values are once, few, many and, for expanded clones, a class.

d_call	j_call	clone_size	v_call	cdr3_aa	cdr3_nt
TRBD1	TRBJ2-7	many	TRBV5-1	CASSFYRDRGPGEQYF	TGCGCCAGCAGCTTCTACCGGGACAGGGGGCCAGGGGAGCAGTACTTC
NA	TRBJ1-5	many	TRBV27	CASRGTGGPNQPQHF	TGTGCCAGCAGGGGGACTGGGGGTCCCAATCAGCCCCAGCATTTT
TRBD1	TRBJ1-2	NA	TRBV6-8	CASSEPGQGVLGYTF	TGTGCCAGCAGTGAACCGGGACAGGGGGTCCTCGGCTACACCTTC
NA	TRBJ2-7	NA	TRBV28	CASVEGGSTYEQYF	TGTGCCAGTGTTGAGGGAGGTTCAACCTACGAGCAGTACTTC
NA	TRBJ2-1	many	TRBV7-3	CASSFGRGTYNEQFF	TGTGCCAGCAGCTTTGGCAGGGGCACCTACAATGAGCAGTTCTTC
NA	TRBJ2-3	many	TRBV11-2	CASSALLGTDTQYF	TGTGCCAGCAGCGCACTGCTGGGGACAGATACGCAGTATTTT
TRBD2	TRBJ2-3	many	TRBV5-1	CASSGTSGSTDTQYF	TGCGCCAGCAGCGGGACTAGCGGAAGCACAGATACGCAGTATTTT
NA	TRBJ2-1	NA	TRBV11-3	CASSVDGGNNEQFF	TGTGCCAGCAGCGTCGACGGTGGGAACAATGAGCAGTTCTTC
NA	TRBJ2-3	NA	TRBV7-9	CASSSAGSGTDTQYF	TGTGCCAGCAGCTCCGCCGGGAGCGGCACAGATACGCAGTATTTT
TRBD1	TRBJ2-1	many	TRBV9	CASSVGTGYNEQFF	TGTGCCAGCAGCGTTGGGACAGGTTACAATGAGCAGTTCTTC
NA	TRBJ1-1	many	TRBV2	CASSVITNTEAFF	TGTGCCAGCAGTGTTATTACGAACACTGAAGCTTTCTTT
NA	TRBJ2-5	few	TRBV21-1	CASTPYYQETQYF	TGTGCCAGCACACCGTACTACCAAGAGACCCAGTACTTC
NA	TRBJ2-5	NA	TRBV28	CASSFNGEETQYF	TGTGCCAGCAGTTTTAATGGGGAAGAGACCCAGTACTTC
NA	TRBJ2-1	many	TRBV4-1	CASSRQQRASYNEQFF	TGCGCCAGCAGCCGACAACAGCGGGCCTCCTACAATGAGCAGTTCTTC
TRBD1	TRBJ2-1	NA	TRBV4-2	CASSQQGGQFF	TGTGCCAGCAGTCAACAGGGGGGGCAGTTCTTC
TRBD2	TRBJ2-3	many	TRBV11-2	CASSFTGGSLWGTDTQYF	TGTGCCAGCAGCTTTACGGGAGGGTCCTTATGGGGCACAGATACGCAGTATTTT
NA	TRBJ2-1	NA	TRBV2	CASSVLGGNSYNEQFF	TGTGCCAGCAGTGTCCTTGGCGGAAACTCCTACAATGAGCAGTTCTTC
NA	TRBJ1-1	many	TRBV5-6	CASSLVGGAATEAFF	TGTGCCAGCAGCTTGGTGGGGGGGGCGGCCACTGAAGCTTTCTTT
NA	TRBJ2-2	NA	TRBV18	CASSPSATGEHRGAVFF	NA
TRBD1	TRBJ2-1	NA	TRBV4-1	CASSQPKGQGAYNEQFF	TGCGCCAGCAGCCAACCAAAGGGACAGGGGGCCTACAATGAGCAGTTCTTC
NA	TRBJ2-7	many	TRBV27	CASSLGVGTLLEQYF	TGTGCCAGCAGTTTAGGGGTCGGGACCCTGTTAGAGCAGTACTTC
NA	TRBJ2-3	NA	TRBV5-1	CASSVGTPSDTQYF	TGCGCCAGCAGCGTTGGGACTCCCTCGGATACGCAGTATTTT
TRBD1	TRBJ2-7	NA	TRBV6-2/TRBV6-3	CAGRQGTYEQYF	TGTGCCGGACGACAGGGGACCTACGAGCAGTACTTC
NA	TRBJ1-3	NA	TRBV5-3	CASSLSPRENTIYF	TGTGCCAGCAGCTTGTCTCCACGAGAAAACACCATATATTTT
NA	TRBJ2-4	many	TRBV27	CASSLGTGGSIQYF	TGTGCCAGCAGTTTAGGGACTGGGGGGTCCATTCAGTACTTC
NA	TRBJ1-5	NA	TRBV7-2	CASSLTYSNQPQHF	TGTGCCAGCAGTTTGACATATAGCAATCAGCCCCAGCATTTT
TRBD2	TRBJ2-1	NA	TRBV6-5	CASSYTKPLGTRGEQFF	TGTGCCAGCAGTTACACGAAACCCTTAGGGACTAGGGGTGAGCAGTTCTTC
NA	TRBJ2-7	NA	TRBV4-2	CASSQDIGSSYEQYF	TGTGCCAGCAGCCAAGATATTGGGAGCTCCTACGAGCAGTACTTC
NA	TRBJ2-6	medium-sized	TRBV27	CASSFLSGANVLTF	TGTGCCAGCAGTTTCCTCTCTGGGGCCAACGTCCTGACTTTC
TRBD1	TRBJ2-6	NA	TRBV23-1	CASLRGQGISGANVLTF	TGCGCCAGTTTACGGGGACAGGGAATTTCTGGGGCCAACGTCCTGACTTTC
TRBD2	TRBJ2-7	medium-sized	TRBV28	CASSRDYYEQYF	TGTGCCAGCAGCAGGGACTACTACGAGCAGTACTTC
NA	TRBJ2-7	NA	TRBV19	CASAASSYEQYF	TGTGCCTCCGCGGCTAGCTCCTACGAGCAGTACTTC